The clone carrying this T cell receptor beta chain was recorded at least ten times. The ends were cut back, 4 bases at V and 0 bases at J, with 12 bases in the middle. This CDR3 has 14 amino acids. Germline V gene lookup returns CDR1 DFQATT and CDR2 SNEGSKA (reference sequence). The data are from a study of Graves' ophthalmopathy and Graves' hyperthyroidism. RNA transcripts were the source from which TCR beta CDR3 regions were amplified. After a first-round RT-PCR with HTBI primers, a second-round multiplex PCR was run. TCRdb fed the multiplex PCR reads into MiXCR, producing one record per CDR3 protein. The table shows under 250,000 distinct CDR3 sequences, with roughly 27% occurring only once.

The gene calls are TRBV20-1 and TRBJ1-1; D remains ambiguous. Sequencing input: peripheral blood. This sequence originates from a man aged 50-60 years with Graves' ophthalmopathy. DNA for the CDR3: TGCAGTGCTATCCTACCTATTATGAACACTGAAGCTTTCTTT. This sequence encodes CSAILPIMNTEAFF.